This T cell receptor beta chain stems from a study of tumor-infiltrating lymphocytes in primary liver carcinoma. Study in general: The patients comprised men and women between the ages of 30 and 69 years.

Whole-study findings and limits: Appearing in all five tumor regions was true of only about 8-24% of top clones.

From unsorted bulk tissue weighing roughly 19-34 mg, DNA and RNA were co-extracted. Each participant had primary liver carcinoma, and surgical resection was the treatment. HBV chronically infected the treatment-naive patients. This clonotype was counted between two and nine times. Antigen specificity is unknown. From about 0.45 ug total RNA, TCR beta cDNA was generated with a primer in the constant region. Researchers made the TCR beta libraries by running three nested multiplex PCR rounds with slightly modified ARM-PCR. With TRBV1-TRBV30 forward primers and a C-beta reverse primer, the first two PCR rounds were run for about 10 cycles each. Using its own MiXCR run on the multiplex PCR reads, TCRdb lists one record per CDR3 protein. Of about 50,000 distinct CDR3 sequences in the sample, around 77% were seen once. The CDR3 covers 12 residues. Trimming at V came to 6 bases and at J to 9 bases, leaving 5 bases not matched to a gene. Germline CDR1 reads SNHLY; CDR2 reads FYNNEI.

Sequenced input: liver tumor tissue from sampling region 5. Subset given: tumor region T5, tumor centre. The origin of this receptor is a man aged 40-49 years with primary liver carcinoma and hepatitis B virus infection. V gene TRBV2 combines with J gene TRBJ2-1, with TRBD2 matching over 7 bases. The CDR3 is CASRPGRVEQFF. DNA for the CDR3: TGTGCCAGCAGGCCAGGGAGGGTTGAGCAGTTCTTC. The full variable domain, in which reference TRBV2 and TRBJ2-1 provide the parts outside the CDR3, is EPEVTQTPSHQVTQMGQEVILRCVPISNHLYFYWYRQILGQKVEFLVSFYNNEISEKSEIFDDQFSVERPDGSNFTLKIRSTKLEDSAMYFCASRPGRVEQFFGPGTRLTVL.